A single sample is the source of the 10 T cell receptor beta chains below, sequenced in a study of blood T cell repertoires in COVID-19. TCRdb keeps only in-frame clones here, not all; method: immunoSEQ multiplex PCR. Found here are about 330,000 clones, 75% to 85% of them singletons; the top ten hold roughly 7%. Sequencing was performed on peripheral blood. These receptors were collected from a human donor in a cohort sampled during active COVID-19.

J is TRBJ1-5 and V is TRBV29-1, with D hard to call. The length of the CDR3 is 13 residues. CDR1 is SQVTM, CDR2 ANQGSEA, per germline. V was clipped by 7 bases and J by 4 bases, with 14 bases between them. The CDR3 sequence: CSARIDLNQPQHF. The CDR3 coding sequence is TGCAGCGCCCGTATTGACTTAAATCAGCCCCAGCATTTT.

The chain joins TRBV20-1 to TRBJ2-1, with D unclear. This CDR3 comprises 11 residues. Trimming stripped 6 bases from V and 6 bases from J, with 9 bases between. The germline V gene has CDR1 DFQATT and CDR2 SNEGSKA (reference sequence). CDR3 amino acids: CSALLGNEQFF. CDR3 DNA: TGCAGTGCACTGCTAGGCAATGAGCAGTTCTTC.

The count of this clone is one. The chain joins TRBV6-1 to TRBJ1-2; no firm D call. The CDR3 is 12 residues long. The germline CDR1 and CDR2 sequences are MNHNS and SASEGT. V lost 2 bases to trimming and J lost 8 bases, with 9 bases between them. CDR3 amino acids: CASSELAGGYTF. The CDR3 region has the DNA TGTGCCAGCAGTGAACTAGCTGGAGGCTACACCTTC.

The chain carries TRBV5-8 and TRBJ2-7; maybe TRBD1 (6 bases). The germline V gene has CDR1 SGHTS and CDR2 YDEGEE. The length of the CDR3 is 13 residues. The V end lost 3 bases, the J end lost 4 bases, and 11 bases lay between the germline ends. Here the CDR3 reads CASSSGQQYEQYF. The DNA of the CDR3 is TGTGCCAGCAGCTCTGGACAGCAATACGAGCAGTACTTC.

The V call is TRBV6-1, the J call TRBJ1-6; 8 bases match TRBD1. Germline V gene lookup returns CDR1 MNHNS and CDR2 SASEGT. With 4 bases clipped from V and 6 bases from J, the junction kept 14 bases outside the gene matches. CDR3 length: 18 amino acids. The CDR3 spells CASSGRQGSSPTNSPLHF. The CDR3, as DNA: TGTGCCAGCAGTGGGCGACAGGGGTCTTCTCCCACTAATTCACCCCTCCACTTT.

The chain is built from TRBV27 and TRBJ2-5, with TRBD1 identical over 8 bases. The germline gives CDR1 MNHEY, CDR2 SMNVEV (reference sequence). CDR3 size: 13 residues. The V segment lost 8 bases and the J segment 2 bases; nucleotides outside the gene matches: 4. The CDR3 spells CASRTGTQETQYF. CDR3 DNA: TGTGCCAGCCGGACAGGGACACAAGAGACCCAGTACTTC.

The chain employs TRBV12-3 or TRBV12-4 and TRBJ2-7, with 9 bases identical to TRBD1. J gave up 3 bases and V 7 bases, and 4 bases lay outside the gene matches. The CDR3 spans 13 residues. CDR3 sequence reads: CASTPDRGYEQYF. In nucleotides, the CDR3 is TGTGCCAGCACCCCGGACAGGGGCTACGAGCAGTACTTC.

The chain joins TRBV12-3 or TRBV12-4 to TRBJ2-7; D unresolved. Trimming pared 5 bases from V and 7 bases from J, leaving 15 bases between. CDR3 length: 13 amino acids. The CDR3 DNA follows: TGTGCCAGCAGTCCTAAAACCTTGGTGGAGCAGTACTTC. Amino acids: CASSPKTLVEQYF.

The CDR3 nucleotides read TGTGCCACCAGTGATATGCTAGGCGACGAGCAGTACTTC. The encoded protein is CATSDMLGDEQYF. The chain joins TRBV24-1 to TRBJ2-7; D gene ambiguous. Trimming left V 3 bases short and J 5 bases short, with 10 bases between. CDR3 length equals 13 residues. CDR1 KGHDR and CDR2 SFDVKD come from the germline V gene.

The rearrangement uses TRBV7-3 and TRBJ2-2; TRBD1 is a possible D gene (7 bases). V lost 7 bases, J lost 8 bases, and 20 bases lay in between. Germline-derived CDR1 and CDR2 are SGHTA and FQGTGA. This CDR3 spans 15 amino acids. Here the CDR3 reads CASTLNGGGRGELFF. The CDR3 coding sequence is TGTGCCAGCACCCTAAATGGAGGGGGCAGGGGGGAGCTGTTTTTT.